What follows is one T cell receptor beta chain and its context. This clone was observed a handful of times. No cognate antigen has been identified for it. Base quality data are lacking; no much larger clone is found one base away. The sample has other DNA sequences that encode this CDR3 too. Each donor gave one peripheral blood draw, averaging roughly 100 mL, which was collected into heparinised tubes. A BD FACSAria II and a panel including CD45RO, CCR7, CD25, CD127, CD95 and CD27 were used to sort naive, central memory, regulatory and stem cell-like memory CD4+ T cells. Every sorted population had a purity above 95%. PBMCs were separated immediately by Lymphoprep density gradient centrifugation and were stained directly, without being cultured. To minimize batch effects, samples were stained and sorted in pairs, one healthy donor with one patient per experiment. The entire isolated RNA was reverse transcribed using the High Capacity cDNA Reverse Transcription Kit, and thus expressed TCRB transcripts were sequenced. Deep immunoSEQ sequencing was performed on naive, central memory and regulatory T cell samples, with an average of roughly 3.5 million total reads per sample. Sorted cells were lysed in RLT buffer and RNA was extracted with DNase-treated RNeasy Micro or Mini kits, depending on cell number. Each cell subset was processed separately to prevent cross-contamination, with patient and healthy donor samples processed together. TCRB sequences were amplified from cDNA with the immunoSEQ multiplex PCR, producing 87-bp fragments spanning the CDR3 region. Amplicons were sequenced on the Illumina HiSeq platform. The authors' pipeline ran thus. PCR bias was corrected computationally using synthetic template baselines, and reads within Hamming distance 2 were collapsed, with unmergeable singletons discarded. By aligning reads against IMGT, V, D and J genes, CDR3 length, and insertions or deletions at six rearrangement sites were assigned. Within each subset, clonotype counts were normalized to the number of sorted cells before true diversity and Gini coefficients were calculated with the tcR R package. The overlap coefficient, calculated on TCRB nucleotide sequences, was used to quantify repertoire sharing. As a proxy for the pre-selection repertoire, out-of-frame TCRB sequences from naive cells were analyzed. TCRdb mirrors the immuneACCESS table, restricted to in-frame sequences. Some clones are absent from its copies; in checked studies, under half trace to an unresolved V gene, and the reason for the others is unknown. V, J and clone size are taken as reported in that table, and D and trimming were inferred from the DNA itself. The sample table holds some 700,000 clones, of which roughly 13% were seen once. Approximately 0.022% of the sample is taken by the ten largest.

Based on the germline V gene (reference sequence), the CDR1 and CDR2 sequences are GTSNPN and SVGIG. From cysteine to phenylalanine, the CDR3 is 14 amino acids long. Solely the CDR3 DNA is kept, with 42 bases framed from the first base. A distance of 8 bases separates the germline ends of V and J, which lose 0 bases and 0 bases respectively. The sample originates from a study of beta chain features in type 1 diabetes (dated by TCRdb to between 2017 and 2018). Describing the broader study: No differences in mean age, gender distribution, total cell number or subset yield were found between patients and healthy donors. The study compared the TCRB repertoires of sorted circulating CD4+ T cell subsets in recently diagnosed type 1 diabetes patients with those in matched healthy donors. A total of approximately 100,000,000 sorted cells were examined across all samples, and the number of cells per subset was strongly correlated with RNA yield. Regulatory and stem cell-like memory subsets were obtained from only 8 patients and about 8 healthy donors, while naive and central memory subsets were obtained from all 28 donors.

Overall study results and their limits: HLA sub-analyses involved small numbers of individuals, so any influence of HLA type on TCRB rearrangement remained unresolved. At VDJ recombination sites, type 1 diabetes patients had fewer insertions and more deleted nucleotides, which implies abnormalities in thymic rearrangement. Shorter templates might have been favored by PCR, but patient and control samples were amplified and corrected together, so both groups would have been affected equally by any skew. Naive, central memory and regulatory TCRB repertoires appeared more similar among patients than among healthy donors. Because cDNA was sequenced instead of genomic DNA, activated cells with high expression could be over-represented, although the groups did not differ in activation or CD3 levels. A moderate but significant shortening of TCRB CDR3 length was observed in type 1 diabetes patients in all four CD4+ subsets.

This receptor was identified in a man between 18 and 35 years old with type 1 diabetes. The source material was naive CD4+ T cells from blood. The cell subset or site label, read with the paper, signifies: true naive CD4+ T cells. This receptor chain uses TRBV30 and TRBJ1-2, with the D gene not confidently named. At the DNA level, the sequence is TGTGCCTGGAGTGTGGGAAGTTCTAACTATGGCTACACCTTC. It translates as CAWSVGSSNYGYTF.